This TCR beta chain stems from a study of cytomegalovirus exposure and HLA in healthy donors. Study results and limitations: Likely technical artifact: a cluster of highly shared sequence variants. Some V segments could not be told apart, so they were left out, TRBV6-2 and TRBV6-3 among them.

The V end was cut by 3 bases, the J end by 2 bases, with 13 bases between. The CDR3 is 15 amino acids. Germline CDR1 and CDR2: KGHSH and LQKENI. Vbeta (60) and Jbeta (13) primers were used in the PCR. The protocol was immunoSEQ multiplex PCR, while the TCRdb copy is restricted to in-frame clones and leaves out a portion. The sample contains some 140,000 clones, around two thirds of which appear only once. As for this clone: Its matching antigen is unknown.

Sequences were obtained from PBMCs. The V gene is TRBV18, the J gene TRBJ1-2; TRBD1 might be the D (5 bases). The receptor was isolated from a woman between 40 and 50 years old in good health and CMV-seronegative. For the CDR3, the DNA is TGTGCCAGCTCACCCCGGGGGGAAGCGAACTATGGCTACACCTTC. This translates into CASSPRGEANYGYTF.